This T cell receptor (beta chain) came from a study of blood T cells in healthy people across ages. General study findings and limits: The fall in TCR beta diversity per million T cells was roughly linear with age.

Looked up from germline, CDR1 is LNHDA and CDR2 is SQIVND (reference sequence). CDR3 length equals 18 residues. J lost 3 bases, V lost 7 bases, and 14 bases had no gene match. A second PCR, run for about 7 to 12 cycles, used a sample-barcoded 5' primer plus a J-beta primer mix. Each of the samples gave a minimum of 3 million paired-end reads that contained CDR3. Each CDR3 protein gets one entry after TCRdb re-called the 5' RACE reads with MiXCR. The repertoire holds about 570,000 distinct CDR3 sequences, with roughly 28% as singletons. Peripheral blood, about 10 milliliters per donor, was collected. Per sample, no less than 5.5 micrograms of total RNA were extracted. A word on this clonotype: Its antigen remains unidentified.

Sequenced input: blood. This TCR derives from a woman in her 70s in good health. The chain joins TRBV19 to TRBJ2-6; the match to TRBD1 covers 8 bases. The CDR3 sequence: CASNPRTGPRGGANVLTF. In DNA, the CDR3 is TGTGCCAGTAATCCCCGGACAGGGCCTCGTGGTGGGGCCAACGTCCTGACTTTC. Supplemented by reference TRBV19 and TRBJ2-6, the full variable domain reads DGGITQSPKYLFRKEGQNVTLSCEQNLNHDAMYWYRQDPGQGLRLIYYSQIVNDFQKGDIAEGYSVSREKKESFPLTVTSAQKNPTAFYLCASNPRTGPRGGANVLTFGAGSRLTVL.